This T cell receptor beta chain was obtained from a study of PD-L1 blockade in urothelial cancer. Study at large: Males with bladder-origin urothelial cancer constituted about 85% of the roughly 30 patients.

Time point given: pretreatment peripheral blood. Into every PCR, synthetic TCR analog templates were spiked. Repertoires were generated with immunoSEQ multiplex PCR, while TCRdb's copy carries only in-frame clones and drops some. The sample lists about 87,000 clones, 70% to 90% occurring once. The V gene's germline CDR1 is SGHKS and CDR2 YYEKEE (reference sequence). Trimming cost V 2 bases and J 2 bases, with 11 bases left between them. The CDR3 consists of 14 residues. The material was PBMCs, obtained around atezolizumab (anti-PD-L1) treatment. The chain joins TRBV5-5 to TRBJ2-7; no definite D call. The clonotype was recovered from a woman aged 80 or over with urothelial cancer. This CDR3 is CASSLKMAAYEQYF. The CDR3 DNA reads as TGTGCCAGCAGCTTAAAGATGGCAGCCTACGAGCAGTACTTC.